These 29 T cell receptor beta chains were sequenced from one sample in a study of blood T cell repertoires in COVID-19. Libraries were prepared by immunoSEQ multiplex PCR; TCRdb keeps only in-frame clonotypes and omits some of them. This table holds fewer than 500,000 clones, around 87% found once. The source material was PBMCs or T cells enriched from blood (not recorded which). The receptors derive from a man aged 25 to 40 who had recovered from COVID-19.

The chain carries TRBV29-1 and TRBJ1-1; possibly TRBD1 for D (5 bases). With 3 bases removed from V and 10 bases from J, the gap between germline ends came to 9 bases. CDR3 length: 10 amino acids. Germline V CDR1 and CDR2: SQVTM, ANQGSEA. CDR3 protein: CSVDLRGAFF. CDR3 sequence (DNA): TGCAGCGTTGACTTAAGGGGAGCTTTCTTT.

The chain links TRBV6-6 to TRBJ2-7, with TRBD1 identical over 7 bases. The V gene end was trimmed by 5 bases and the J gene end by 6 bases; junction bases not matched to a gene: 19. CDR1 MNHNY and CDR2 SVGAGI come from the germline V gene (reference sequence). The length of the CDR3 is 17 residues. This CDR3 reads CASSHLYTGDSWGEQYF. The CDR3 DNA is TGTGCCAGCAGTCACCTTTATACCGGGGACAGTTGGGGCGAGCAGTACTTC.

This clone came up a few times. The chain has TRBV5-1 and TRBJ1-5; no reliable D call. CDR1 SGHRS and CDR2 YFSETQ come from the germline V gene. V was trimmed by 4 bases and J by 8 bases, leaving 22 bases between them. The CDR3 runs 16 residues. For the CDR3, the DNA is TGCGCCAGCAGCCCCGGTATCCGGGAAACAACGGAGCCCCAGCATTTT. This encodes CASSPGIRETTEPQHF.

V and J are TRBV4-3 and TRBJ2-2, with D tentatively TRBD1 (6 bases). This CDR3 spans 17 amino acids. Germline CDR1 and CDR2: LGHNA and YSLEER. V was trimmed by 2 bases and J by 0 bases, leaving 13 bases between them. Here the CDR3 reads CASSQLGQLTNTGELFF. The CDR3 DNA sequence: TGCGCCAGCAGCCAACTAGGACAGTTGACGAACACCGGGGAGCTGTTTTTT.

V and J are TRBV28 and TRBJ1-5, with D maybe TRBD1 (5 bases). The CDR3 totals 15 residues. V was pared by 6 bases and J by 1 base, with 13 bases between. Germline V gene data show CDR1 as MDHEN and CDR2 as SYDVKM. CDR3 loop: CASSPSGGSNQPQHF. The CDR3 bases are TGTGCCAGCAGCCCGAGTGGGGGGAGCAATCAGCCCCAGCATTTT.

The CDR3 sequence is CASSLAGKGQNTEAFF. The CDR3 region has the DNA TGTGCCAGCAGCTTAGCGGGAAAAGGACAGAACACTGAAGCTTTCTTT. The chain couples TRBV7-9 to TRBJ1-1, with D possibly being TRBD1 (5 bases). Germline assignment: CDR1 SEHNR and CDR2 FQNEAQ (reference sequence). The V end was cut by 0 bases, the J end by 1 base, with 12 bases between. CDR3 length: 16 amino acids.

This clone was observed once. The chain joins TRBV2 to TRBJ2-3; 9 positions match TRBD2. Germline V gene lookup returns CDR1 SNHLY and CDR2 FYNNEI. The CDR3 length is 14 residues. V shed 4 bases, J shed 1 base, and the junction held 0 bases outside the gene matches. As DNA, the CDR3 is TGTGCCAGCAGTGGGACTAGCGGCACAGATACGCAGTATTTT. It yields the protein CASSGTSGTDTQYF.

This chain joins TRBV13 and TRBJ2-5; 7 bases are a match to TRBD1. The trim removed 1 base at V and 2 bases at J, leaving 4 bases unmatched. CDR1 is PRHDT and CDR2 is FYEKMQ in the germline V gene (reference sequence). The CDR3 spans 15 residues. The CDR3 protein is CASSLEGGSQETQYF. CDR3 nucleotides: TGTGCCAGCAGCTTAGAAGGGGGCAGTCAAGAGACCCAGTACTTC.

The chain has TRBV4-1 and TRBJ1-5; D is unclear. This CDR3 region has 15 residues. Germline CDR1 and CDR2: MGHRA and YSYEKL. V gave up 1 base and J gave up 7 bases, with 14 bases separating them. The CDR3 nucleotides are TGCGCCAGCAGCCAAGCTCTGGGTCGGAGCCAGCCCCAGCATTTT. This codes for CASSQALGRSQPQHF.

This clone was found once. This chain uses TRBV3-1 (or the pseudogene TRBV3-2) with TRBJ2-2; perhaps TRBD1 as D (6 bases). This CDR3 contains 17 residues. CDR1 is LGHDT and CDR2 is YNNKEL in the germline V gene (reference sequence). V was cut by 6 bases and J by 1 base, with 18 bases left in between. The CDR3 coding sequence is TGTGCCAGCAGTACGACGAATTGGACAGTGAACACCGGGGAGCTGTTTTTT. Encoded protein: CASSTTNWTVNTGELFF.

The chain employs TRBV2 and TRBJ1-6; D uncertain. V lost 4 bases to trimming and J lost 7 bases, with 8 bases between them. The length of the CDR3 is 13 residues. Germline V gene sequence: CDR1 SNHLY, CDR2 FYNNEI. The DNA for the CDR3 is TGTGCCAGCAGTGTTCTGCAGAATTCACCCCTCCACTTT. Its translation: CASSVLQNSPLHF.

The chain recombines TRBV2 with TRBJ2-6; 8 bases are a match to TRBD2. V dropped 5 bases and J dropped 1; count of bases not matched to a gene: 7. Germline V lookup: CDR1 SNHLY, CDR2 FYNNEI. This CDR3 is built from 17 residues. The CDR3 DNA is TGTGCCAGCAGTCTTCGGGGGGGCCTTTCTGGGGCCAACGTCCTGACTTTC. Its protein product is CASSLRGGLSGANVLTF. Complete variable domain (other parts from reference TRBV2 and TRBJ2-6): EPEVTQTPSHQVTQMGQEVILRCVPISNHLYFYWYRQILGQKVEFLVSFYNNEISEKSEIFDDQFSVERPDGSNFTLKIRSTKLEDSAMYFCASSLRGGLSGANVLTFGAGSRLTVL.

The J gene is TRBJ1-1, the V gene TRBV6-5; D gene ambiguous. The ends were cut back, 6 bases at V and 3 bases at J, with 8 bases in the middle. Looked up from germline, CDR1 is MNHEY and CDR2 is SVGAGI. This CDR3 is 12 amino acids long. CDR3 sequence (DNA): TGTGCCAGCAGCCGCCGGGACACTGAAGCTTTCTTT. Its translation: CASSRRDTEAFF.

V gene TRBV20-1 combines with J gene TRBJ1-1; 7 bases line up with TRBD1. The CDR3 covers 13 residues. CDR1 is DFQATT and CDR2 is SNEGSKA in the germline V gene (reference sequence). Germline trimming cut 3 bases from V and 6 bases from J; bases unmatched to any gene: 7. CDR3 sequence reads: CSASNRGVPEAFF. The CDR3 DNA is TGCAGTGCTAGTAACAGGGGAGTGCCTGAAGCTTTCTTT.

The chain links TRBV3-1 (or the pseudogene TRBV3-2) to TRBJ1-2; no reliable D call. This CDR3 spans 13 amino acids. V dropped 0 bases and J dropped 7 bases, with 9 bases sitting between them. The germline gives CDR1 LGHDT, CDR2 YNNKEL (reference sequence). The CDR3 DNA is TGTGCCAGCAGCCAAGACTATTCCCTTGGCTACACCTTC. Its protein product is CASSQDYSLGYTF.

This chain links TRBV7-9 with TRBJ1-4, with 8 bases lining up with TRBD1. The germline gives CDR1 SEHNR, CDR2 FQNEAQ (reference sequence). The CDR3 is 13 amino acids. With 8 bases clipped from V and 4 bases from J, the junction kept 3 bases outside the gene matches. The DNA of the CDR3 is TGTGCCAGCCGGACAGGGATTAATGAAAAACTGTTTTTT. Translation: CASRTGINEKLFF. The full variable domain, with the rest looked up from reference TRBV7-9 and TRBJ1-4, is DTGVSQNPRHKITKRGQNVTFRCDPISEHNRLYWYRQTLGQGPEFLTYFQNEAQLEKSRLLSDRFSAERPKGSFSTLEIQRTEQGDSAMYLCASRTGINEKLFFGSGTQLSVL.

V and J are TRBV11-3 and TRBJ2-7; no reliable D call. Germline CDR1 and CDR2: SGHNT and YENEEA. The V end was cut by 1 base, the J end by 0 bases, with 10 bases between. This CDR3 is built from 15 residues. In DNA form, the CDR3 reads TGTGCCAGCAGCTTAGGCGACGGGTTCTCCTACGAGCAGTACTTC. Protein product: CASSLGDGFSYEQYF.

The rearrangement joins TRBV30 to TRBJ1-2; tentatively, D is TRBD1 (6 bases). V lost 5 bases, J lost 1 base, and 8 bases lay in between. The germline CDR1 and CDR2 sequences are GTSNPN and SVGIG (reference sequence). The CDR3 consists of 12 residues. The CDR3 reads CAWGQFNYGYTF. The CDR3 region has the DNA TGTGCCTGGGGACAGTTTAACTATGGCTACACCTTC. Complete variable domain (other parts from reference TRBV30 and TRBJ1-2): SQTIHQWPATLVQPVGSPLSLECTVEGTSNPNLYWYRQAAGRGLQLLFYSVGIGQISSEVPQNLSASRPQDRQFILSSKKLLLSDSGFYLCAWGQFNYGYTFGSGTRLTVV.

J is TRBJ1-4 and V is TRBV5-1; D is undetermined. Trimming pared 4 bases from V and 6 bases from J, leaving 16 bases between. The CDR3 spans 15 residues. Germline V gene lookup returns CDR1 SGHRS and CDR2 YFSETQ. The CDR3 DNA follows: TGCGCCAGCAGCAAAGGCCCCCTCGGAGATGAAAAACTGTTTTTT. Translating it yields CASSKGPLGDEKLFF.

This clone was counted only a few times. The chain has TRBV10-1 and TRBJ2-2; TRBD2 agrees at 13 bases. Germline values: CDR1 WNHNN, CDR2 SYGVQD (reference sequence). This CDR3 contains 16 residues. V shed 4 bases, J shed 4 bases, and the junction held 3 bases outside the gene matches. The CDR3 protein is CASSGTSGGLTGELFF. CDR3 sequence (DNA): TGCGCCAGCAGTGGGACTAGCGGGGGCCTCACCGGGGAGCTGTTTTTT.

V gene TRBV11-2 combines with J gene TRBJ2-1; 9 bases map to TRBD1. This CDR3 has 15 residues. CDR1 is SGHAT and CDR2 is FQNNGV in the germline V gene. The J segment lost 3 bases and the V segment lost 0 bases, leaving 0 bases of the junction unmatched. For the CDR3, the DNA is TGTGCCAGCAGCTTAGAGGGACAGGGCTACAATGAGCAGTTCTTC. Protein sequence: CASSLEGQGYNEQFF.

The chain links TRBV5-1 to TRBJ1-2; the D is unclear. The CDR3 covers 14 residues. V was cut by 0 bases and J by 7 bases, with 13 bases left in between. CDR1 SGHRS and CDR2 YFSETQ come from the germline V gene. The CDR3 loop reads CASSLDRGGLGYTF. The CDR3 coding sequence is TGCGCCAGCAGCTTGGATCGCGGCGGGCTTGGCTACACCTTC.

J is TRBJ2-2 and V is TRBV19; 8 bases match TRBD1. CDR1 is LNHDA, CDR2 SQIVND, per germline (reference sequence). The junction had 0 bases not matched to a gene; V was cut back by 3 bases and J by 6 bases. This CDR3 comprises 13 residues. The CDR3 loop reads CASSIRGPGELFF. The CDR3 region has the DNA TGTGCCAGTAGTATCAGGGGGCCCGGGGAGCTGTTTTTT.

This rearrangement joins TRBV30 to TRBJ1-2; 11 positions agree with TRBD1. V dropped 4 bases and J dropped 5; count of bases not matched to a gene: 9. The CDR3 is 15 amino acids. The germline CDR1 and CDR2 sequences are GTSNPN and SVGIG (reference sequence). Written as DNA, the CDR3 is TGTGCCTGGAAGCAATGGGACAGGGGGATATATGGCTACACCTTC. It is translated as CAWKQWDRGIYGYTF.

This clone was seen a single time. This rearrangement joins TRBV27 to TRBJ2-1, with a possible D match to TRBD2 (7 bases). Germline V gene sequence: CDR1 MNHEY, CDR2 SMNVEV (reference sequence). This CDR3 region has 14 residues. V shed 7 bases and J shed 4 bases, with 14 bases lying between them. The CDR3 here is CASKGGGPYNEQFF. The CDR3, as DNA: TGTGCCAGCAAAGGGGGGGGGCCGTACAATGAGCAGTTCTTC.

This chain joins TRBV7-9 and TRBJ2-5, with D possibly being TRBD2 (5 bases). The CDR3 totals 15 residues. The germline V gene has CDR1 SEHNR and CDR2 FQNEAQ (reference sequence). The V end lost 3 bases, the J end lost 1 base, and 12 bases lay between the germline ends. CDR3 nucleotide sequence: TGTGCCAGCAGCTTCTCCCGGGAATCCCAAGAGACCCAGTACTTC. Protein sequence: CASSFSRESQETQYF. Drawing the rest from reference TRBV7-9 and TRBJ2-5, the complete variable domain is DTGVSQNPRHKITKRGQNVTFRCDPISEHNRLYWYRQTLGQGPEFLTYFQNEAQLEKSRLLSDRFSAERPKGSFSTLEIQRTEQGDSAMYLCASSFSRESQETQYFGPGTRLLVL.

V and J are TRBV19 and TRBJ1-1, with 7 bases aligning to TRBD1. V shed 2 bases and J 0 bases; nucleotides not matched to a gene: 3. Germline CDR1 LNHDA, CDR2 SQIVND (reference sequence). This CDR3 has 15 residues. The CDR3 nucleotides are TGTGCCAGTAGTATATCCGGGACAGTGAACACTGAAGCTTTCTTT. Translating it yields CASSISGTVNTEAFF.

The chain employs TRBV18 and TRBJ2-1, with D possibly being TRBD2 (5 bases). This CDR3 contains 15 residues. Germline CDR1 KGHSH, CDR2 LQKENI. V was trimmed by 3 bases and J by 5 bases, leaving 14 bases between them. The CDR3 region has the DNA TGTGCCAGCTCACCCCAAGGACTTCTTGACAATGAGCAGTTCTTC. Protein product: CASSPQGLLDNEQFF.

The V gene is TRBV21-1, the J gene TRBJ1-6; the listed D gene, TRBD1, was not tested against the DNA. TRBV21-1 has pseudogene status. This CDR3 is 15 amino acids long. CDR3 region: CAGNSPSSYNSPLHF. The CDR3 DNA is TGTGCCGGAAACAGCCCGAGCTCCTATAATTCACCCCTCCACTTT.